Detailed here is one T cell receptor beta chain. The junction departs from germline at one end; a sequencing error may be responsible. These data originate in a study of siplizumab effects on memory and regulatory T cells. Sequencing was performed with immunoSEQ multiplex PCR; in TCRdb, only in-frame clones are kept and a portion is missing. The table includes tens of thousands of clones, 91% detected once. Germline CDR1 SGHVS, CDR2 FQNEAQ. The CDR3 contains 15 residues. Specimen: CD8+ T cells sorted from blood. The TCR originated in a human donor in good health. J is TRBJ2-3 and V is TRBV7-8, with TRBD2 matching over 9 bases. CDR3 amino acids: CASTLLAGSTDTQYF. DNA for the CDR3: TGTGCCAGCACCTTACTAGCGGGTAGCACAGATACGCAGTATTTT.